These 19 T cell receptor beta chains came from one sample sequenced in a study of blood T cells in healthy people across ages. Then a second PCR, running roughly 7 to 11 cycles, was carried out with a sample-barcoded 5' primer and a J-beta primer mix. TCRdb analysed the 5' RACE reads with MiXCR anew, one entry per CDR3 protein. The table lists about 670,000 distinct CDR3 sequences, more than 45% of them singletons, with roughly 14% in the top ten. Sequencing was carried out using blood. The receptors were gathered from a woman older than 75 in good health.

In its sample, this clonotype was seen a few times. This sequence joins TRBV15 and TRBJ2-2, with D possibly being TRBD2 (5 bases). Germline V gene data show CDR1 as LNHNV and CDR2 as YYDKDF (reference sequence). This CDR3 comprises 15 residues. The V end lost 6 bases, the J end lost 6 bases, and 17 bases lay between the germline ends. CDR3 loop: CATSPNLGVAGELFF. Here the CDR3 DNA reads TGTGCCACCAGTCCGAACCTGGGAGTCGCCGGGGAGCTGTTTTTT.

With respect to this clonotype: Being one base from a much bigger clone, this may be a read error. The chain has TRBV10-3 and TRBJ2-1; D is undetermined. Germline lookup yields CDR1 ENHRY and CDR2 SYGVKD. The CDR3 covers 15 residues. V dropped 2 bases and J dropped 5 bases, with 13 bases sitting between them. CDR3 sequence: CAISEGIPPHNEQFF. As DNA, the CDR3 is TGTGCCATCAGTGAGGGGATTCCACCCCACAATGAGCAGTTCTTC.

The chain uses TRBV7-9 and TRBJ1-2; unclear D gene. The germline gives CDR1 SEHNR, CDR2 FQNEAQ (reference sequence). The CDR3 totals 14 residues. V lost 5 bases and J 5 bases, leaving 15 bases between the germline ends. The CDR3 nucleotides read TGTGCCAGCAGCGAACGGGGAATCGGTTATGGCTACACCTTC. Encoded protein: CASSERGIGYGYTF. Together with reference TRBV7-9 and TRBJ1-2, the CDR3 gives the full variable domain: DTGVSQNPRHKITKRGQNVTFRCDPISEHNRLYWYRQTLGQGPEFLTYFQNEAQLEKSRLLSDRFSAERPKGSFSTLEIQRTEQGDSAMYLCASSERGIGYGYTFGSGTRLTVV.

This clonotype was observed a handful of times. The V gene is TRBV5-5, the J gene TRBJ1-4, with unresolved D. Germline V gene sequence: CDR1 SGHKS, CDR2 YYEKEE (reference sequence). Trimming removed 1 base at V and 3 bases at J, with 7 bases between. The CDR3 spans 14 residues. CDR3: CASSLQSSNEKLFF. In DNA, the CDR3 is TGTGCCAGCAGCTTGCAGTCCTCTAATGAAAAACTGTTTTTT.

In this sample, this clonotype turned up many times. The chain recombines TRBV27 with TRBJ2-3; 7 nucleotides match TRBD2. This CDR3 region has 17 residues. Trimming at V came to 4 bases and at J to 2 bases, leaving 12 bases not matched to a gene. Germline-derived CDR1 and CDR2 are MNHEY and SMNVEV (reference sequence). The CDR3 DNA follows: TGTGCCAGCAGTTCTCGGTTCCTAGCGGAGGACACAGATACGCAGTATTTT. Encoded protein: CASSSRFLAEDTDTQYF.

This clonotype was observed many times. The CDR3 loop reads CASSPRLGETQYF. The CDR3 nucleotides are TGTGCCAGCAGTCCCCGGTTAGGAGAGACCCAGTACTTC. The chain couples TRBV25-1 to TRBJ2-5; no firm D call. With 5 bases removed from V and 4 bases from J, the gap between germline ends came to 11 bases. The CDR3 length is 13 residues. The germline V gene encodes CDR1 MGHDK and CDR2 SYGVNS.

This clonotype was counted many times. This chain joins TRBV21-1 and TRBJ2-1; the DNA was not compared with TRBD1, the D call given in the table. TRBV21-1 is a pseudogene locus. The length of the CDR3 is 19 residues. The CDR3 region is CASSKGRGQGAPSYNEQFF. As DNA, the CDR3 is TGTGCCAGCAGCAAAGGGAGGGGTCAGGGGGCCCCCTCCTACAATGAGCAGTTCTTC.

The chain combines TRBV6-2 or TRBV6-3 with TRBJ1-2; 7 nucleotides agree with TRBD1. Unmatched junction bases numbered 9, after V lost 7 bases and J lost 4 bases. There are 14 residues in the CDR3. Per the germline V gene, CDR1 is MNHEY and CDR2 is SVGEGT. The DNA for the CDR3 is TGTGCCAGCATCCGGGACAGTGGCGCCTATGGCTACACCTTC. It is translated as CASIRDSGAYGYTF.

A note on this clonotype: A much larger clone lies a single base off, so this may be a read error. The CDR3 DNA is TGTGCCAGCAGATTGGGCGACACCTCGTACGAGCAGTACTTC. Its protein product is CASRLGDTSYEQYF. The chain is built from TRBV11-2 and TRBJ2-7, with unresolved D. Per germline, CDR1 SGHAT and CDR2 FQNNGV. The V end lost 6 bases, the J end lost 4 bases, and 16 bases lay between the germline ends. This CDR3 comprises 14 residues. Drawing the rest from reference TRBV11-2 and TRBJ2-7, the complete variable domain is EAGVAQSPRYKIIEKRQSVAFWCNPISGHATLYWYQQILGQGPKLLIQFQNNGVVDDSQLPKDRFSAERLKGVDSTLKIQPAKLEDSAVYLCASRLGDTSYEQYFGPGTRLTVT.

This chain joins TRBV24-1 and TRBJ2-4, with D uncertain. CDR1 is KGHDR, CDR2 SFDVKD, per germline. Trimming left V 4 bases short and J 0 bases short, with 6 bases between. The CDR3 is 14 residues long. The CDR3 sequence is CATSDRRAKNIQYF. The CDR3, as DNA: TGTGCCACCAGTGACCGTCGAGCCAAAAACATTCAGTACTTC.

A note on this clonotype: This clone may be a read error of a much larger clone one base away. The rearrangement uses TRBV28 and TRBJ2-7; 7 nucleotides agree with TRBD1. CDR1 is MDHEN, CDR2 SYDVKM, per germline. The ends lost 7 bases at V and 5 bases at J; junction bases unmatched: 2. The CDR3 is 11 residues long. The CDR3 is CASKGAHEQYF. The CDR3 DNA is TGTGCCAGCAAGGGGGCCCACGAGCAGTACTTC.

In regard to this clonotype: A much larger clone differs from this one at a single base, so this may be a read error. The V and J genes are TRBV28 and TRBJ2-5, with 7 positions matching TRBD2. The CDR3 has 16 amino acids. After removal of 6 bases from V and 11 bases from J, the junction contained 21 bases not matched to a gene. Germline-derived CDR1 and CDR2 are MDHEN and SYDVKM. In DNA, the CDR3 is TGTGCCAGCAGCCCGCCGCCTAGGAGCGGGACCAATGAGCAGTACTTC. Its translation is CASSPPPRSGTNEQYF.

The chain is built from TRBV14 and TRBJ2-5, with 8 bases matching TRBD2. The CDR3 is made up of 16 amino acids. The germline V gene encodes CDR1 SGHDN and CDR2 FVKESK. V was clipped by 0 bases and J by 6 bases; unmatched bases: 9. The DNA of the CDR3 is TGTGCCAGCAGCCAAGAGGGGACTAGAGCTCACCAGACCCAGTACTTC. Its translation: CASSQEGTRAHQTQYF.

In the case of this clonotype: It may be a read error: a sequence one base away is much more abundant. J is TRBJ2-1 and V is TRBV28; 8 nucleotides align to TRBD2. The better agreement between TRBJ2-7 and the DNA end casts doubt on the J call. The germline V gene has CDR1 MDHEN and CDR2 SYDVKM. There are 17 residues in the CDR3. CDR3 amino acids: CASSRTGGLSSYNEQYF. The CDR3 DNA sequence: TGTGCCAGCAGTCGCACGGGGGGGCTGAGCTCCTACAATGAGCAGTACTTC.

This clonotype showed up many times. The chain carries TRBV5-1 and TRBJ2-3; 15 bases align to TRBD2. The CDR3 consists of 16 residues. V shed 4 bases and J 5 bases; nucleotides not matched to a gene: 5. Germline CDR1 is SGHRS and CDR2 is YFSETQ. The CDR3: CASSTGLAGGQDTQYF. The CDR3 DNA reads TGCGCCAGCAGCACGGGACTAGCGGGGGGTCAAGATACGCAGTATTTT.

Details on this clonotype: An end of the junction does not agree with germline; a read error may underlie this. The genes are TRBV7-9 and TRBJ1-1; D is uncertain. The CDR3 is 12 amino acids. The germline gives CDR1 SEHNR, CDR2 FQNEAQ (reference sequence). The chain's CDR3 is CASSLARPDAFF. The DNA of the CDR3 is TGTGCCAGCAGCTTAGCCCGCCCTGATGCTTTCTTT.

This clonotype was detected many times. CDR3 bases: TGTGCCAGCAGCCCAAGCTTAAATGAAAAACTGTTTTTT. Its protein is CASSPSLNEKLFF. The chain has TRBV9 and TRBJ1-4; D is uncertain. Trimming stripped 4 bases from V and 5 bases from J, with 9 bases between. CDR1 is SGDLS, CDR2 YYNGEE, per germline. The CDR3 is 13 amino acids.

On this clonotype: Possible read error: a much larger clone is one base away. The genes are TRBV12-3 or TRBV12-4 and TRBJ2-6; weak D call: TRBD2 (6 bases). CDR3 length: 19 amino acids. CDR3 loop: CAGSENGGPVGSGANVLTF. The DNA for the CDR3 is TGTGCCGGCAGTGAAAACGGGGGACCCGTGGGTTCTGGGGCCAACGTCCTGACTTTC.

In its sample, this clonotype was seen a few times. This chain uses TRBV7-9 with TRBJ1-5; TRBD1 matches at 7 bases. This CDR3 contains 15 residues. The trim removed 5 bases at V and 2 bases at J, leaving 6 bases unmatched. Germline-derived CDR1 and CDR2 are SEHNR and FQNEAQ (reference sequence). The CDR3 DNA sequence: TGTGCCAGCAGCCCCCCTGGACAGGGCAATCAGCCCCAGCATTTT. Amino acids: CASSPPGQGNQPQHF.